Below are 27 T cell receptor beta chains sequenced from a single sample in a study of T-cell memory formation after mild COVID-19. MiXCR, run by TCRdb on the 5' RACE reads, gives a single entry per CDR3 protein. The table includes 470,000 or so distinct CDR3 sequences, roughly 20% detected once. The sequencing input was PBMCs or a T cell subset sorted from them (not recorded which). The receptors here all came from an adult woman who had mild COVID-19 (a few samples of this study predate the infection). Cell type and time point are not known.

This clonotype was picked up a small number of times. V usage is TRBV4-1 and J usage is TRBJ1-5; D is unresolved. Trimming pared 4 bases from V and 6 bases from J, leaving 10 bases between. The CDR3 runs to 13 residues. Germline CDR1 MGHRA, CDR2 YSYEKL. The CDR3 nucleotides are TGCGCCAGCAGCCCGGTGGACGTTCAGCCCCAGCATTTT. It encodes CASSPVDVQPQHF.

The V call is TRBV11-2, the J call TRBJ2-1; TRBD2 aligns across 14 bases. The V and J ends lost 9 bases and 6 bases, in that order; junction bases with no gene match: 10. The CDR3 length is 16 residues. Per the germline V gene, CDR1 is SGHAT and CDR2 is FQNNGV. CDR3 coding DNA: TGTGCCAGAAGTTTGGGGGGGACTAGCGGGAGCAATGAGCAGTTCTTC. It yields the protein CARSLGGTSGSNEQFF. The full variable domain, its missing parts supplied by reference TRBV11-2 and TRBJ2-1, is EAGVAQSPRYKIIEKRQSVAFWCNPISGHATLYWYQQILGQGPKLLIQFQNNGVVDDSQLPKDRFSAERLKGVDSTLKIQPAKLEDSAVYLCARSLGGTSGSNEQFFGPGTRLTVL.

The chain links TRBV6-1 to TRBJ1-1; D is undetermined. Per the germline V gene, CDR1 is MNHNS and CDR2 is SASEGT. The V gene lost 5 bases and the J gene lost 3 bases, with 13 bases spanning the gap. This CDR3 comprises 14 residues. The CDR3 sequence is CASSPHRSDTEAFF. The CDR3 bases are TGTGCCAGCAGTCCCCATCGCTCGGACACTGAAGCTTTCTTT.

This clonotype occurred a few times. The chain links TRBV5-1 to TRBJ2-7; the match to TRBD1 covers 8 bases. Unmatched junction bases numbered 8, after V lost 4 bases and J lost 5 bases. The CDR3 length is 14 residues. Germline values: CDR1 SGHRS, CDR2 YFSETQ. The CDR3 DNA reads as TGCGCCAGCAGCCCTGGACAGGGATCGGACGAGCAGTACTTC. Translating it yields CASSPGQGSDEQYF.

This clonotype was seen repeatedly, ten times or more. This chain uses TRBV20-1 with TRBJ1-4; 11 nucleotides align to TRBD1. This CDR3 comprises 15 residues. V trimming: 0 bases; J trimming: 7 bases; junction bases outside the gene matches: 4. Germline lookup yields CDR1 DFQATT and CDR2 SNEGSKA (reference sequence). The CDR3 spells CSARDRTGGREKLFF. CDR3 DNA sequence: TGCAGTGCTAGAGATCGGACAGGGGGCCGTGAAAAACTGTTTTTT.

This clonotype has just a few counts. V is TRBV7-9 and J is TRBJ2-2; D call uncertain. Trimming removed 5 bases from V and 2 bases from J, with 6 bases in between. CDR3 length: 13 amino acids. Germline V lookup: CDR1 SEHNR, CDR2 FQNEAQ (reference sequence). CDR3 in amino acids: CASSPDNTGELFF. CDR3 DNA: TGTGCCAGCAGCCCGGACAACACCGGGGAGCTGTTTTTT.

There are many counts of this clonotype. The J gene is TRBJ2-2, the V gene TRBV7-7; either TRBD1 or TRBD2 may fit D (5 bases each). Looked up from germline, CDR1 is SSHAT and CDR2 is FNYEAQ (reference sequence). Trimming cost V 5 bases and J 2 bases, with 9 bases left between them. The CDR3 runs to 14 residues. The CDR3 loop reads CASSRDVNTGELFF. Written as DNA, the CDR3 is TGTGCCAGCAGCCGGGACGTAAACACCGGGGAGCTGTTTTTT.

This clonotype was seen a handful of times. This chain links TRBV5-1 with TRBJ1-5; the D is unclear. The CDR3 extends over 15 amino acids. The ends were cut back, 1 base at V and 3 bases at J, with 11 bases in the middle. Germline-derived CDR1 and CDR2 are SGHRS and YFSETQ. CDR3 nucleotide sequence: TGCGCCAGCAGCTTGATCGCCGGGGACAATCAGCCCCAGCATTTT. Protein: CASSLIAGDNQPQHF.

This clonotype was seen a few times. V and J are TRBV7-3 and TRBJ2-3; D is unclear. Trimming removed 4 bases from V and 0 bases from J, with 5 bases in between. CDR1 SGHTA and CDR2 FQGTGA come from the germline V gene. This CDR3 has 13 residues. In DNA form, the CDR3 reads TGTGCCAGCAGCTGGGATAGCACAGATACGCAGTATTTT. Translating gives CASSWDSTDTQYF.

The rearrangement links TRBV7-2 to TRBJ2-4; no clear D. CDR3 length: 13 residues. Germline V gives CDR1 SGHTA, CDR2 FQGNSA. The V and J ends lost 5 bases and 7 bases respectively, with 12 bases between them. DNA of the CDR3: TGTGCCAGCAGCGCCCAGGCTAGGAACATTCAGTACTTC. The encoded protein is CASSAQARNIQYF.

The chain carries TRBV6-2 or TRBV6-3 and TRBJ2-1; TRBD1 agrees at 11 bases. CDR1 and CDR2 (germline): MNHEY, SVGEGT. Trimming at V came to 2 bases and at J to 12 bases, leaving 12 bases not matched to a gene. This CDR3 spans 16 amino acids. The CDR3 sequence: CASSYAGQGAKVGQFF. The CDR3, as DNA: TGTGCCAGCAGTTACGCTGGACAGGGGGCGAAGGTAGGGCAGTTCTTC.

This clonotype appeared a few times. This chain connects TRBV25-1 to TRBJ2-5; TRBD1 aligns across 7 bases. Unmatched junction bases numbered 23, after V lost 8 bases and J lost 2 bases. This CDR3 has 19 residues. CDR1 is MGHDK and CDR2 is SYGVNS in the germline V gene. This chain's CDR3 is CASRPSYRGAGGQQETQYF. CDR3 DNA: TGTGCCAGCCGGCCCAGCTACAGAGGGGCAGGGGGTCAACAAGAGACCCAGTACTTC.

This clonotype was counted a few times. V gene TRBV2 combines with J gene TRBJ2-3, with D perhaps TRBD1 (5 bases). The V and J ends lost 9 bases and 7 bases respectively, with 17 bases between them. The CDR3 has 13 residues. The germline V gene has CDR1 SNHLY and CDR2 FYNNEI. CDR3 region: CASRGKGSNTQYF. CDR3 bases: TGTGCCAGTAGGGGAAAGGGAAGTAATACGCAGTATTTT.

V is TRBV4-1 and J is TRBJ2-1; D unclear. The CDR3 covers 17 residues. Germline CDR1 and CDR2: MGHRA and YSYEKL. V lost 3 bases and J 0 bases, leaving 15 bases between the germline ends. The DNA for the CDR3 is TGCGCCAGCAGCCAGATGGAAGGGTACGTCTCCTACAATGAGCAGTTCTTC. Encoded protein: CASSQMEGYVSYNEQFF.

In DNA, the CDR3 is TGTGCCAGCAGCTTGGCTTGGCGGGGGTCCTCCTACGAGCAGTACTTC. This encodes CASSLAWRGSSYEQYF. This chain links TRBV5-6 with TRBJ2-7; 7 bases align to TRBD2. CDR1 is SGHDT, CDR2 YYEEEE, per germline. V lost 0 bases to trimming and J lost 0 bases; unmatched junction nucleotides: 6. The CDR3 consists of 16 residues.

V gene TRBV7-9 combines with J gene TRBJ2-5, with D maybe TRBD1 (5 bases). CDR1 and CDR2 (germline): SEHNR, FQNEAQ (reference sequence). There are 11 residues in the CDR3. V was trimmed by 4 bases and J by 10 bases, leaving 10 bases between them. The CDR3 sequence: CASSWQGIQYF. The CDR3 DNA is TGTGCCAGCAGCTGGCAGGGAATCCAGTACTTC.

V gene TRBV5-1 combines with J gene TRBJ2-2; 8 bases align to TRBD1. This CDR3 has 15 amino acids. The germline V gene has CDR1 SGHRS and CDR2 YFSETQ. Trimming took 4 bases from V and 5 from J; bases not matched to a gene: 7. DNA for the CDR3: TGCGCCAGCAGCCCGGACAGGGCCAAGACCGGGGAGCTGTTTTTT. It codes for CASSPDRAKTGELFF. The full variable domain, with the rest looked up from reference TRBV5-1 and TRBJ2-2, is KAGVTQTPRYLIKTRGQQVTLSCSPISGHRSVSWYQQTPGQGLQFLFEYFSETQRNKGNFPGRFSGRQFSNSRSEMNVSTLELGDSALYLCASSPDRAKTGELFFGEGSRLTVL.

V gene TRBV19 combines with J gene TRBJ2-7, with D perhaps assigned TRBD1 or TRBD2 (7 bases each). The V end was cut by 5 bases, the J end by 2 bases, with 19 bases between. There are 16 residues in the CDR3. CDR1 is LNHDA and CDR2 is SQIVND in the germline V gene (reference sequence). CDR3 protein: CASSFSGTASAYEQYF. The CDR3 nucleotides are TGTGCCAGTAGTTTCAGCGGGACAGCGAGTGCCTACGAGCAGTACTTC.

The CDR3 here is CASSLNRVGAFF. The CDR3 nucleotides are TGTGCCAGCAGCTTGAACAGGGTGGGAGCTTTCTTT. The rearrangement joins TRBV5-6 to TRBJ1-1; possible D gene TRBD1, 6 bases. Germline loops: CDR1 SGHDT, CDR2 YYEEEE. With 1 base removed from V and 10 bases from J, the gap between germline ends came to 11 bases. This CDR3 region has 12 residues. The variable domain in full, completed from reference TRBV5-6 and TRBJ1-1, reads DAGVTQSPTHLIKTRGQQVTLRCSPKSGHDTVSWYQQALGQGPQFIFQYYEEEERQRGNFPDRFSGHQFPNYSSELNVNALLLGDSALYLCASSLNRVGAFFGQGTRLTVV.

This clonotype came up a few times. This chain links TRBV5-6 with TRBJ2-3; a possible D gene is TRBD2 (5 bases). Trimming stripped 4 bases from V and 0 bases from J, with 12 bases between. The CDR3 is 15 residues long. Germline V gene data show CDR1 as SGHDT and CDR2 as YYEEEE. In DNA form, the CDR3 reads TGTGCCAGCAGCCAAGGACTGGGAAGCACAGATACGCAGTATTTT. Translating gives CASSQGLGSTDTQYF.

This clonotype was detected many times. The DNA of the CDR3 is TGCGCCAGCAGCTTGGGACCTCCAGATGAAGCTTTCTTT. It encodes CASSLGPPDEAFF. V gene TRBV5-1 combines with J gene TRBJ1-1; no clear D gene. The CDR3 runs 13 residues. V shed 0 bases and J shed 7 bases, with 10 bases lying between them. CDR1 and CDR2 (germline): SGHRS, YFSETQ.

There are a few counts of this clonotype. This sequence joins TRBV9 and TRBJ2-2, with 7 positions matching TRBD2. The V gene's germline CDR1 is SGDLS and CDR2 YYNGEE. The CDR3 is made up of 15 amino acids. The trim removed 3 bases at V and 1 base at J, leaving 3 bases unmatched. CDR3 sequence (DNA): TGTGCCAGCAGCGAACGGGGGGAGAACACCGGGGAGCTGTTTTTT. This encodes CASSERGENTGELFF.

This clonotype showed up just a few times. This chain uses TRBV29-1 with TRBJ1-2, with D maybe TRBD1 (6 bases). Germline V gene data show CDR1 as SQVTM and CDR2 as ANQGSEA. V was trimmed by 5 bases and J by 5 bases, leaving 12 bases between them. CDR3 length equals 12 residues. The CDR3 nucleotides read TGCAGCGTTTCGGACAGATTATATGGCTACACCTTC. As protein: CSVSDRLYGYTF.

This chain connects TRBV7-2 to TRBJ2-5; D is undetermined. Trimming removed 2 bases at V and 1 base at J, with 5 bases between. Per the germline V gene, CDR1 is SGHTA and CDR2 is FQGNSA. CDR3 length: 13 amino acids. Here the CDR3 DNA reads TGTGCCAGCAGCTTAAACTTCCAAGAGACCCAGTACTTC. This codes for CASSLNFQETQYF.

The chain links TRBV11-2 to TRBJ2-2; 14 bases fit TRBD2. Germline-derived CDR1 and CDR2 are SGHAT and FQNNGV. CDR3 length equals 18 residues. Germline trimming cut 5 bases from V and 1 base from J; bases unmatched to any gene: 6. CDR3 protein: CASSPGTSGSWNTGELFF. CDR3 nucleotide sequence: TGTGCCAGCAGCCCAGGGACTAGCGGGAGTTGGAACACCGGGGAGCTGTTTTTT.

The chain is built from TRBV5-1 and TRBJ2-7, with D perhaps TRBD1 (5 bases). The CDR3 has 13 residues. Germline CDR1 reads SGHRS; CDR2 reads YFSETQ. V was shortened by 2 bases and J by 6 bases, with 12 bases between the two germline ends. This CDR3 reads CASSLLQGSEQYF. The CDR3 region has the DNA TGCGCCAGCAGCTTACTGCAGGGCAGCGAGCAGTACTTC.

This chain connects TRBV4-1 to TRBJ1-1; D might be TRBD1 (5 bases). This CDR3 region has 15 residues. Germline loops: CDR1 MGHRA, CDR2 YSYEKL. The V and J ends lost 3 bases and 6 bases respectively, with 17 bases between them. CDR3 sequence reads: CASSHVWTGDAEAFF. In DNA form, the CDR3 reads TGCGCCAGCAGCCACGTATGGACCGGGGACGCTGAAGCTTTCTTT.